A selection of T cell receptor beta chains follows, all from one sample in a study of graft-versus-host responses after intestinal transplantation. Sequencing used immunoSEQ multiplex PCR; TCRdb keeps in-frame clones, though not all of them. The table has 75,000 to 100,000 clones, around 91% seen once. These receptors have no known antigen. The specimen was unstimulated CD4+ T cells sorted from spleen or lymph node cells, collected before transplant. These receptors were obtained from a human donor who was the organ donor for an intestinal transplant. Each CDR3 is given with its conserved first and last residue. Fields, in order: J gene, D gene, V gene, clone size, CDR3 protein, CDR3 DNA. D genes are given only for firm matches. A clone size is listed for some rows: how often the clone was seen (once, few, many), or a class if it is expanded.

>TRBJ2-1|TRBD1|TRBV2|-
CASVRDRGYDEQFF
TGTGCCAGCGTGCGGGACAGGGGTTACGATGAGCAGTTCTTC
>TRBJ1-5|-|TRBV28|-
CASSFEGVGNQPQHF
TGTGCCAGCAGTTTTGAGGGGGTCGGCAATCAGCCCCAGCATTTT
>TRBJ2-1|-|TRBV4-3|-
CASSQVGPTYNEQFF
TGCGCCAGCAGCCAAGTCGGCCCGACTTACAATGAGCAGTTCTTC
>TRBJ2-5|TRBD2|TRBV5-1|-
CASSFTGGQETQYF
TGCGCCAGCAGCTTTACGGGGGGGCAAGAGACCCAGTACTTC
>TRBJ1-2|TRBD1|TRBV9|once
CASSGRQGARGYTF
TGTGCCAGCAGCGGAAGACAGGGGGCGCGGGGCTACACCTTC
>TRBJ1-2|TRBD1|TRBV9|-
CASSAGAGTGGRISF
TGTGCCAGCAGCGCTGGGGCCGGGACAGGGGGCCGTATTTCCTTC
>TRBJ1-2|-|TRBV6-6|-
CASSSWGDGYTF
TGTGCCAGCAGCTCGTGGGGCGACGGCTACACCTTC
>TRBJ1-1|TRBD1|TRBV7-3|-
CASSEDRGQAAFF
TGTGCCAGCAGCGAAGACAGGGGGCAGGCAGCTTTCTTT
>TRBJ1-3|-|TRBV4-3|-
CASSPMPGGGNTIYF
TGCGCCAGCAGCCCGATGCCGGGGGGCGGAAACACCATATATTTT
>TRBJ1-2|TRBD1|TRBV28|-
CASSTDRAGYTF
TGTGCCAGCAGTACGGACAGGGCAGGCTACACCTTC
>TRBJ2-7|-|TRBV5-6|-
CASSWGTTNYEQYF
TGTGCCAGCAGCTGGGGGACAACCAACTACGAGCAGTACTTC
>TRBJ2-6|TRBD1|TRBV13|once
CASSSGTGEGGANVLTF
TGTGCCAGCAGCTCCGGGACAGGGGAGGGTGGGGCCAACGTCCTGACTTTC
>TRBJ2-1|TRBD2|TRBV4-2|-
CASSLFPVLAGEYNEQFF
TGTGCCAGCAGCCTTTTTCCCGTACTAGCGGGGGAGTACAATGAGCAGTTCTTC
>TRBJ2-2|TRBD1|TRBV5-5|-
CASSETGISAGELFF
TGTGCCAGCAGCGAGACAGGGATAAGCGCCGGGGAGCTGTTTTTT
>TRBJ2-3|TRBD1|TRBV29-1|-
CSVDRALTDTQYF
TGCAGCGTGGACAGGGCCTTAACAGATACGCAGTATTTT
>TRBJ1-2|TRBD1|TRBV7-2|few
CASSLVQGGGYTF
TGTGCCAGCAGCTTAGTACAGGGGGGCGGCTACACCTTC
>TRBJ1-1|-|TRBV7-9|few
CASSREAFF
TGTGCCAGCAGCCGTGAAGCTTTCTTT
>TRBJ2-2|-|TRBV6-6|-
CASSYQWATGELFF
TGTGCCAGCAGTTACCAGTGGGCGACCGGGGAGCTGTTTTTT
>TRBJ1-6|TRBD1|TRBV4-1|once
CASSPLQGAGSPLHF
TGCGCCAGCAGCCCATTGCAGGGGGCAGGTTCACCCCTCCACTTT
>TRBJ1-2|-|TRBV7-2|-
CASSLPGTPGYTF
TGTGCCAGCAGCCTGCCCGGGACACCCGGCTACACCTTC
>TRBJ1-1|-|TRBV7-2|-
CASSLVADRYTEAFF
TGTGCCAGCAGCTTAGTAGCCGACAGATACACTGAAGCTTTCTTT
>TRBJ2-2|-|TRBV4-2|-
CASSPLGLSRANTGELFF
TGTGCCAGCAGCCCCTTGGGACTTAGCAGGGCAAACACCGGGGAGCTGTTTTTT
>TRBJ1-5|TRBD1|TRBV11-2|-
CASSLDRGRNQPQHF
TGTGCCAGCAGCTTGGACAGGGGGCGAAATCAGCCCCAGCATTTT
>TRBJ1-3|TRBD1|TRBV19|-
CASSTGQVGNTIYF
TGTGCCAGTAGTACAGGACAGGTTGGAAACACCATATATTTT
>TRBJ2-5|-|TRBV7-6|-
CASSLEPGGATQETQYF
TGTGCCAGCAGCTTAGAGCCTGGTGGGGCAACCCAAGAGACCCAGTACTTC
>TRBJ2-5|TRBD2|TRBV28|-
CASSRRLGLAGGQETQYF
TGTGCCAGCAGCCGACGATTGGGACTAGCGGGGGGTCAAGAGACCCAGTACTTC
>TRBJ2-3|-|TRBV4-1|-
CASSHSEAPDTQYF
TGCGCCAGCAGCCACTCGGAGGCTCCAGATACGCAGTATTTT
>TRBJ1-4|-|TRBV4-2|-
CASSQDSDRIPNEKLFF
TGTGCCAGCAGCCAAGACTCCGACAGGATCCCTAATGAAAAACTGTTTTTT
>TRBJ2-1|TRBD2|TRBV2|-
CASRGRGYDDPREQFF
TGTGCCAGCAGGGGGAGGGGCTACGACGACCCGCGGGAGCAGTTCTTC
>TRBJ1-1|-|TRBV4-1|once
CASSQGHMNTEAFF
TGCGCCAGCAGCCAGGGACATATGAACACTGAAGCTTTCTTT
>TRBJ2-4|-|TRBV4-1|-
CASSQDRNRLAKNIQYF
TGCGCCAGCAGCCAAGATCGTAACCGACTAGCCAAAAACATTCAGTACTTC
>TRBJ2-1|TRBD2|TRBV6-1|once
CASRLAGGYNEQFF
TGTGCCAGCAGACTAGCGGGGGGGTACAATGAGCAGTTCTTC
>TRBJ2-3|-|TRBV4-3|-
CASSQDGAGSTDTQYF
TGCGCCAGCAGCCAAGATGGGGCAGGTTCAACAGATACGCAGTATTTT
>TRBJ2-3|-|TRBV7-2|-
CASSSGLPGTDTQYF
TGTGCCAGCAGCTCGGGACTTCCAGGCACAGATACGCAGTATTTT
>TRBJ2-3|-|TRBV5-1|-
CASSPTAGTSTDTQYF
TGCGCCAGCAGCCCAACTGCAGGGACTAGCACAGATACGCAGTATTTT
>TRBJ2-5|TRBD1|TRBV25-1|-
CASSRSGTGQETQYF
TGTGCCAGCAGTCGTTCCGGGACAGGGCAAGAGACCCAGTACTTC
>TRBJ2-1|TRBD2|TRBV7-9|-
CASSLLAGGYYNEQFF
TGTGCCAGCAGCCTACTAGCGGGGGGGTACTACAATGAGCAGTTCTTC
>TRBJ2-7|TRBD2|TRBV7-2|-
CASSRGPTSGSPNSYEQYF
TGTGCCAGCAGCCGCGGGCCGACTAGCGGGAGCCCCAACTCCTACGAGCAGTACTTC
>TRBJ1-1|-|TRBV19|-
CASSLIRGLVTEAFF
TGTGCCAGTAGTCTTATTAGGGGCCTAGTTACTGAAGCTTTCTTT
>TRBJ1-1|TRBD1|TRBV7-2|-
CASSLWTGTNTEAFF
TGTGCCAGCAGCCTGTGGACAGGGACGAACACTGAAGCTTTCTTT
>TRBJ1-5|-|TRBV19|-
CASRGRYSNQPQHF
TGTGCCAGTCGAGGGAGATATAGCAATCAGCCCCAGCATTTT
>TRBJ1-2|-|TRBV6-4|-
CASSDSGLRPSGGYTF
TGTGCCAGCAGTGACTCGGGGCTCAGGCCATCTGGAGGCTACACCTTC
>TRBJ2-7|TRBD2|TRBV27|once
CASRGWGISGGAIEQYF
TGTGCCAGCAGAGGATGGGGAATTAGCGGGGGGGCGATCGAGCAGTACTTC
>TRBJ2-7|TRBD2|TRBV5-5|-
CASNRQAGGPGEQYF
TGTGCCAGCAACCGACAAGCGGGGGGGCCTGGTGAGCAGTACTTC
>TRBJ2-2|-|TRBV28|once
CASSLWSATGELFF
TGTGCCAGCAGTTTATGGAGTGCCACCGGGGAGCTGTTTTTT
>TRBJ2-7|TRBD2|TRBV7-2|few
CASSPFLAGPSYEQYF
TGTGCCAGCAGCCCGTTTCTAGCGGGGCCCTCCTACGAGCAGTACTTC
>TRBJ2-7|TRBD1|TRBV19|-
CASSAKGQLNYEQYF
TGTGCCAGCTCCGCGAAGGGACAGCTTAATTACGAGCAGTACTTC
>TRBJ2-4|TRBD2|TRBV4-3|-
CASSQGASLAGGGYIQYF
TGCGCCAGCAGCCAAGGGGCCTCACTAGCGGGGGGCGGGTACATTCAGTACTTC
>TRBJ1-5|-|TRBV19|few
CASMGWQGPNQPQHF
TGTGCCAGTATGGGGTGGCAGGGCCCCAATCAGCCCCAGCATTTT
>TRBJ2-7|TRBD1|TRBV4-2|-
CASSHVRDRSYEQYF
TGTGCCAGCAGCCATGTACGGGACAGGTCCTACGAGCAGTACTTC
>TRBJ2-7|TRBD2|TRBV29-1|-
CSVVGGGSYEQYF
TGCAGCGTTGTTGGGGGGGGCTCCTACGAGCAGTACTTC
>TRBJ1-6|TRBD1|TRBV10-3|few
CAIGVKTGANSPLHF
TGTGCCATCGGGGTCAAAACAGGGGCTAATTCACCCCTCCACTTT
>TRBJ2-7|-|TRBV5-6|-
CASSSGTSVSYEQYF
TGTGCCAGCAGCTCAGGGACAAGCGTCTCCTACGAGCAGTACTTC
>TRBJ1-1|TRBD1|TRBV28|-
CASSLQGTQAFF
TGTGCCAGCAGTCTACAGGGGACCCAAGCTTTCTTT
>TRBJ1-2|TRBD1|TRBV5-4|-
CASSFPDRAGPYGYTF
TGTGCCAGCAGCTTCCCCGACAGGGCAGGACCGTATGGCTACACCTTC